This TCR beta chain was recovered during a study of T-cell reconstitution after alpha-beta-depleted transplantation in children. Overall study results and limits: It was reported that alpha-beta T cells came from several hundred expanded graft clones (about two months after transplant).

As it was prepared, the TCRbeta library received unique molecular identifiers. TCRdb ran MiXCR on the PCR reads and lists one entry per CDR3 protein. The data hold about 490,000 distinct CDR3 sequences, with 10% to 13% observed a single time. As regards this clonotype: Antigen: not known.

Per germline, CDR1 SQVTM and CDR2 ANQGSEA. Trimming pared 5 bases from V and 4 bases from J, leaving 12 bases between. This CDR3 region has 13 residues. The V call is TRBV29-1, the J call TRBJ2-1; D is unclear. The sequencing used PBMCs, collected before TCRalphabeta/CD19-depleted stem cell transplant. This receptor was obtained from a child aged 2 to 15 with inherited bone marrow failure, due to receive a stem cell transplant. The CDR3 region is CSVTDPRYNEQFF. In nucleotides, the CDR3 is TGCAGCGTTACTGACCCCAGATACAATGAGCAGTTCTTC.